This T cell receptor beta chain was retrieved from a study of blood T cell repertoires in COVID-19. Study in general: Sources were T cells, B-cell-depleted T cells, or PBMCs; the material itself was cDNA or gDNA.

Generated by immunoSEQ multiplex PCR, the TCRdb table keeps only in-frame clones and is missing some. The data contain 220,000 or so clones, roughly nine tenths of them seen just once; the ten biggest clones take up more than 3%. Trimming removed 6 bases from V and 2 bases from J, with 14 bases in between. Germline V gene sequence: CDR1 SGHNT, CDR2 YYREEE (reference sequence). This CDR3 contains 15 residues. Sequenced input: PBMCs or T cells enriched from blood (not recorded which). The chain has TRBV5-4 and TRBJ2-2; possibly TRBD2 for D (6 bases). This sequence originates from a woman in her late teens or twenties in a cohort exposed to, infected with or recovered from COVID-19 (not recorded which). The CDR3 DNA is TGTGCCAGCACCCTTCGGGACTCTAACACCGGGGAGCTGTTTTTT. Protein: CASTLRDSNTGELFF.